The 25 T cell receptor beta chains given below trace back to one sample, sequenced in a study of PD-L1 blockade in urothelial cancer. As to time point: peripheral blood 6 weeks after treatment start. Assay: immunoSEQ multiplex PCR; the TCRdb copy retains only in-frame clones and omits some. The sample includes 50,000 to 55,000 clones, around 89% of them seen just once. Specimen: PBMCs, collected around atezolizumab (anti-PD-L1) treatment. The receptors derive from a man aged 60 to 75 with urothelial cancer.

This chain joins TRBV27 and TRBJ2-2; 7 bases line up with TRBD1. The V and J ends lost 5 bases and 7 bases, in that order; junction bases with no gene match: 13. Germline V gene lookup returns CDR1 MNHEY and CDR2 SMNVEV (reference sequence). CDR3 length: 16 residues. The CDR3 sequence is CASSNTGAYGVGELFF. CDR3 nucleotide sequence: TGTGCCAGCAGTAACACAGGGGCCTACGGGGTCGGGGAGCTGTTTTTT.

This chain links TRBV9 with TRBJ1-2; possible D gene TRBD1, 6 bases. This CDR3 region has 14 residues. Per the germline V gene, CDR1 is SGDLS and CDR2 is YYNGEE. The V and J ends lost 4 bases and 3 bases respectively, with 13 bases between them. In DNA, the CDR3 is TGTGCCAGCAGCTGGGGGCCACTACACTATGGCTACACCTTC. This translates into CASSWGPLHYGYTF.

The chain couples TRBV7-8 to TRBJ1-1, with D perhaps matching TRBD1 (5 bases). This CDR3 spans 14 amino acids. CDR1 is SGHVS and CDR2 is FQNEAQ in the germline V gene. V lost 5 bases and J 6 bases, leaving 16 bases between the germline ends. The DNA for the CDR3 is TGTGCCAGCAGCCCTAGTATGCGGGGGGCTGAAGCTTTCTTT. It specifies CASSPSMRGAEAFF.

The sample holds one count of this clone. V usage is TRBV5-1 and J usage is TRBJ2-1, with 8 bases aligning to TRBD2. The CDR3 has 19 residues. The J segment lost 0 bases and the V segment lost 0 bases, leaving 11 bases of the junction unmatched. Germline-derived CDR1 and CDR2 are SGHRS and YFSETQ. CDR3 amino acids: CASSLALREARSSYNEQFF. The CDR3 bases are TGCGCCAGCAGCTTGGCCTTGCGGGAGGCCAGAAGCTCCTACAATGAGCAGTTCTTC.

The chain has TRBV30 and TRBJ1-1; TRBD1 matches at 11 bases. The CDR3 has 14 amino acids. V lost 0 bases to trimming and J lost 6 bases; unmatched junction nucleotides: 3. In germline, CDR1 is GTSNPN, CDR2 SVGIG (reference sequence). For the CDR3, the DNA is TGTGCCTGGAGTGTACTGGGACAGGGGGCTGAAGCTTTCTTT. It codes for CAWSVLGQGAEAFF.

This chain uses TRBV7-9 with TRBJ1-4; D is perhaps TRBD1 (6 bases). The CDR3 totals 15 residues. Trimming cost V 2 bases and J 8 bases, with 15 bases left between them. The V gene's germline CDR1 is SEHNR and CDR2 FQNEAQ (reference sequence). The DNA of the CDR3 is TGTGCCAGCAGCTTATATCCGGCAGGGGTGGAAAAACTGTTTTTT. Encoded protein: CASSLYPAGVEKLFF.

The chain recombines TRBV13 with TRBJ2-7; D perhaps matches TRBD2 (5 bases). Trimming shortened V by 6 bases and J by 3 bases, and 9 bases separated the two germline ends. The CDR3 consists of 12 residues. The germline V gene has CDR1 PRHDT and CDR2 FYEKMQ (reference sequence). CDR3 sequence (DNA): TGTGCCAGCAGGTGGGAGAGCTACGAGCAGTACTTC. It specifies CASRWESYEQYF.

The gene calls are TRBV6-6 and TRBJ1-1; the match to TRBD1 covers 7 bases. CDR1 is MNHNY and CDR2 is SVGAGI in the germline V gene (reference sequence). The J segment lost 2 bases and the V segment lost 6 bases, leaving 9 bases of the junction unmatched. The CDR3 is made up of 15 amino acids. In DNA, the CDR3 is TGTGCCAGCAGGACGGGAAGGGGGCGAAACACTGAAGCTTTCTTT. This translates into CASRTGRGRNTEAFF.

V usage is TRBV7-2 and J usage is TRBJ2-1, with 12 positions matching TRBD2. From germline, CDR1 is SGHTA and CDR2 FQGNSA. The CDR3 is 17 amino acids. V lost 5 bases, J lost 5 bases, and 10 bases stayed unmatched. This CDR3 reads CASSPRGLAGTNNEQFF. The CDR3 DNA sequence: TGTGCCAGCAGCCCCCGTGGACTAGCGGGGACCAACAATGAGCAGTTCTTC.

The chain joins TRBV13 to TRBJ2-1; 16 bases are a match to TRBD2. Trimming took 1 base from V and 4 from J; bases not matched to a gene: 1. The germline V gene encodes CDR1 PRHDT and CDR2 FYEKMQ (reference sequence). The CDR3 extends over 17 amino acids. The DNA for the CDR3 is TGTGCCAGCAGCTTAGAGGGACTAGCGGGGGGGTACAATGAGCAGTTCTTC. This codes for CASSLEGLAGGYNEQFF.

This clone was recorded once. The rearrangement joins TRBV11-2 to TRBJ2-7; unclear D gene. The CDR3 sequence is 15 residues long. The V end lost 4 bases, the J end lost 2 bases, and 15 bases lay between the germline ends. CDR1 and CDR2 (germline): SGHAT, FQNNGV. The CDR3 DNA is TGTGCCAGCAGCTCAGAAGCCGCCATTACCTACGAGCAGTACTTC. Its translation is CASSSEAAITYEQYF.

The V and J genes are TRBV5-1 and TRBJ2-5; D might be TRBD1 (5 bases). Trimming cost V 4 bases and J 4 bases, with 17 bases left between them. The CDR3 totals 15 residues. CDR1 is SGHRS, CDR2 YFSETQ, per germline. This CDR3 reads CASSPRAAQGETQYF. DNA for the CDR3: TGCGCCAGCAGCCCCAGGGCAGCCCAGGGAGAGACCCAGTACTTC.

V usage is TRBV13 and J usage is TRBJ2-3, with 9 bases matching TRBD2. The CDR3 has 15 residues. V lost 3 bases and J lost 7; bases outside the gene matches: 8. Germline lookup yields CDR1 PRHDT and CDR2 FYEKMQ (reference sequence). DNA of the CDR3: TGTGCCAGCAGCTTTCCCGTGCTAGCGGGGAATACGCAGTATTTT. This gives the protein CASSFPVLAGNTQYF.

The chain links TRBV6-6 to TRBJ2-2; D is perhaps TRBD1 (6 bases). This CDR3 spans 15 amino acids. Germline CDR1 is MNHNY and CDR2 is SVGAGI (reference sequence). Trimming pared 7 bases from V and 2 bases from J, leaving 14 bases between. The chain's CDR3 is CASMGAKANTGELFF. As DNA, the CDR3 is TGTGCCAGCATGGGGGCAAAAGCCAACACCGGGGAGCTGTTTTTT.

The rearrangement uses TRBV5-4 and TRBJ2-5; 9 nucleotides line up with TRBD1. V lost 5 bases to trimming and J lost 0 bases; unmatched junction nucleotides: 2. Germline CDR1 and CDR2: SGHNT and YYREEE (reference sequence). This CDR3 spans 14 amino acids. For the CDR3, the DNA is TGTGCCAGCAGGGGGGACAGGGACCAAGAGACCCAGTACTTC. Protein sequence: CASRGDRDQETQYF.

The CDR3 coding sequence is TGCAGCGTCATACTAGCGGGAGGCGGATACGAGCAGTTCTTC. It translates to CSVILAGGGYEQFF. J is TRBJ2-1 and V is TRBV29-1; 12 positions agree with TRBD2. The CDR3 is 14 residues long. Germline trimming cut 6 bases from V and 10 bases from J; bases unmatched to any gene: 10. Germline V CDR1 and CDR2: SQVTM, ANQGSEA.

This clone appeared once. The genes are TRBV7-8 and TRBJ2-2; possible D gene TRBD2, 6 bases. Germline V gives CDR1 SGHVS, CDR2 FQNEAQ. The CDR3 length is 13 residues. With 6 bases removed from V and 6 bases from J, the gap between germline ends came to 11 bases. CDR3 in DNA: TGTGCCAGCAGACTAGCCCCTCCCGGGGAGCTGTTTTTT. Translated, it gives CASRLAPPGELFF.

The chain links TRBV29-1 to TRBJ2-2; 10 nucleotides agree with TRBD2. The CDR3 sequence is 16 residues long. CDR1 is SQVTM, CDR2 ANQGSEA, per germline. With V trimmed by 6 bases and J by 4 bases, 11 bases remained unmatched. In nucleotides, the CDR3 is TGCAGCGTAAGCCTGGGACTAGCGACGTTCACCGGGGAGCTGTTTTTT. The encoded protein is CSVSLGLATFTGELFF.

The chain combines TRBV7-2 with TRBJ2-5, with TRBD2 matching over 9 bases. The CDR3 runs 16 residues. Losses at the gene ends were 1 base for V and 1 base for J; bases not matched to a gene: 4. Per the germline V gene, CDR1 is SGHTA and CDR2 is FQGNSA. The chain's CDR3 is CASSLVAGGPQETQYF. CDR3 bases: TGTGCCAGCAGCTTAGTGGCGGGAGGGCCCCAAGAGACCCAGTACTTC.

The chain employs TRBV6-1 and TRBJ2-7; 8 nucleotides align to TRBD1. Germline-derived CDR1 and CDR2 are MNHNS and SASEGT. V trimming: 6 bases; J trimming: 3 bases; junction bases outside the gene matches: 10. The CDR3 has 15 amino acids. CDR3 amino acids: CASRTQGAGLYEQYF. CDR3 sequence (DNA): TGTGCCAGCAGGACTCAGGGGGCGGGTCTCTACGAGCAGTACTTC.

V and J are TRBV6-5 and TRBJ2-5; D is perhaps TRBD2 (5 bases). This CDR3 contains 15 residues. V gave up 3 bases and J gave up 4 bases, with 15 bases separating them. Germline CDR1 and CDR2: MNHEY and SVGAGI. CDR3 bases: TGTGCCAGCAGTTATGGGAGAACCCTAGTAGAGACCCAGTACTTC. Its protein is CASSYGRTLVETQYF.

This clone was seen once. The V and J genes are TRBV15 and TRBJ2-7; TRBD1 is a possible D gene (6 bases). V was shortened by 1 base and J by 1 base, with 11 bases between the two germline ends. This CDR3 is built from 15 residues. The V gene's germline CDR1 is LNHNV and CDR2 YYDKDF (reference sequence). The CDR3 region has the DNA TGTGCCACCAGCAGAGGCGGACAGCCGTCCTACGAGCAGTACTTC. Translating gives CATSRGGQPSYEQYF. Full variable domain (outside the CDR3, taken from reference TRBV15 and TRBJ2-7): DAMVIQNPRYQVTQFGKPVTLSCSQTLNHNVMYWYQQKSSQAPKLLFHYYDKDFNNEADTPDNFQSRRPNTSFCFLDIRSPGLGDTAMYLCATSRGGQPSYEQYFGPGTRLTVT.

The chain links TRBV19 to TRBJ2-2; weak D call: TRBD2 (6 bases). The ends were cut back, 0 bases at V and 5 bases at J, with 13 bases in the middle. Per germline, CDR1 LNHDA and CDR2 SQIVND (reference sequence). There are 16 residues in the CDR3. The CDR3 nucleotides read TGTGCCAGTAGTATAGAACTAGCTATTATAACCGGGGAGCTGTTTTTT. Protein: CASSIELAIITGELFF.

The V call is TRBV6-6, the J call TRBJ2-6; 7 nucleotides align to TRBD1. The germline V gene has CDR1 MNHNY and CDR2 SVGAGI (reference sequence). CDR3 length: 16 amino acids. With V trimmed by 4 bases and J by 2 bases, 5 bases remained unmatched. The CDR3 spells CASSSFDRAGANVLTF. CDR3 sequence (DNA): TGTGCCAGCAGTTCTTTCGACAGGGCTGGGGCCAACGTCCTGACTTTC.

This chain joins TRBV7-9 and TRBJ2-1, with 12 bases identical to TRBD2. The CDR3 extends over 15 amino acids. The trim removed 1 base at V and 16 bases at J, leaving 11 bases unmatched. In germline, CDR1 is SEHNR, CDR2 FQNEAQ (reference sequence). CDR3 DNA sequence: TGTGCCAGCAGCTTAGTACTAGCGGGGGGAGGTGAGCGTTTCTTC. Translated, it gives CASSLVLAGGGERFF.